This entry lists 24 T cell receptor beta chains sequenced from one sample in a study of CD8 T cells in Susac syndrome. Reverse transcription of roughly 0.5 to 1 ug RNA used random hexamers. TCRdb itself ran the immunoSEQ multiplex PCR reads through MiXCR, one entry per CDR3 protein. Among tens of thousands of distinct CDR3 sequences listed, 94% were seen once. Specimen: CD8+ T cells from PBMCs. Receptors originate from a human donor with Susac syndrome.

V and J are TRBV6-6 and TRBJ2-7; 9 nucleotides match TRBD2. The CDR3 spans 16 residues. V gave up 5 bases and J gave up 2 bases; unmatched junction bases: 10. Germline lookup yields CDR1 MNHNY and CDR2 SVGAGI (reference sequence). CDR3 sequence reads: CASSPRAGGPPYEQYF. CDR3 coding DNA: TGTGCCAGCAGTCCGCGGGCGGGGGGGCCTCCCTACGAGCAGTACTTC.

The chain has TRBV29-1 and TRBJ2-7; 7 bases align to TRBD2. The CDR3 spans 11 residues. J was trimmed by 7 bases and V by 6 bases; bases with no gene match: 6. Germline CDR1 reads SQVTM; CDR2 reads ANQGSEA. CDR3 in DNA: TGCAGCGTCGACACCGGGAGGGAGCAGTACTTC. Translated: CSVDTGREQYF.

The genes are TRBV7-6 and TRBJ2-7; possibly TRBD1 or TRBD2 for D (5 bases each). CDR1 is SGHVS and CDR2 is FNYEAQ in the germline V gene. The CDR3 covers 15 residues. The germline V and J ends were trimmed by 1 base and 2 bases, with 12 bases remaining between them. The CDR3, as DNA: TGTGCCAGCAGCTTAGTAGGGACGGATACCTACGAGCAGTACTTC. It codes for CASSLVGTDTYEQYF.

CDR3 nucleotides: TGTGCCAGCAGCGTCGCCGGCGGGGGGTCAGATACGCAGTATTTT. It yields the protein CASSVAGGGSDTQYF. The V gene is TRBV9, the J gene TRBJ2-3, with 8 positions matching TRBD2. V lost 2 bases, J lost 4 bases, and 6 bases stayed unmatched. The CDR3 sequence is 15 residues long. Per germline, CDR1 SGDLS and CDR2 YYNGEE.

The CDR3 region is CATSDGAYGYTF. The CDR3 nucleotides are TGTGCCACCAGTGATGGAGCATATGGCTACACCTTC. The rearrangement links TRBV24-1 to TRBJ1-2; D not resolved. Germline V gene data show CDR1 as KGHDR and CDR2 as SFDVKD. The CDR3 totals 12 residues. Trimming shortened V by 3 bases and J by 5 bases, and 6 bases separated the two germline ends.

This chain links TRBV12-3 or TRBV12-4 with TRBJ2-6, with 9 nucleotides matching TRBD1. The CDR3 is 16 amino acids. The V and J ends lost 6 bases and 0 bases, in that order; junction bases with no gene match: 3. The CDR3: CASSPDRGSGANVLTF. The CDR3 DNA follows: TGTGCCAGCAGCCCGGACAGGGGCTCTGGGGCCAACGTCCTGACTTTC.

The rearrangement joins TRBV13 to TRBJ1-6; 10 bases are shared with TRBD1. The CDR3 sequence is 13 residues long. V lost 4 bases and J lost 11; bases outside the gene matches: 2. Germline loops: CDR1 PRHDT, CDR2 FYEKMQ (reference sequence). As DNA, the CDR3 is TGTGCCAGCAGCTCGGGACAGGGGCCACCCCTCCACTTT. Translated, it gives CASSSGQGPPLHF.

V is TRBV11-3 and J is TRBJ2-7; possible D gene TRBD1, 7 bases. Looked up from germline, CDR1 is SGHNT and CDR2 is YENEEA. The CDR3 consists of 14 residues. Trimming removed 3 bases from V and 5 bases from J, with 14 bases in between. As DNA, the CDR3 is TGTGCCAGCAGCTTCGCGGGACAGCCCCACGAGCAGTACTTC. Protein product: CASSFAGQPHEQYF.

The J gene is TRBJ2-7, the V gene TRBV6-1, with 7 bases fitting TRBD2. Germline V gene sequence: CDR1 MNHNS, CDR2 SASEGT. Trimming cost V 6 bases and J 3 bases; bases outside gene matches: 8. The CDR3 runs 14 residues. The CDR3 coding sequence is TGTGCCAGCAGCCCCACCCGGGGGGTCTACGAGCAGTACTTC. Its protein product is CASSPTRGVYEQYF.

V and J are TRBV12-3 or TRBV12-4 and TRBJ2-1, with D perhaps matching TRBD1 or TRBD2 (5 bases each). Trimming shortened V by 2 bases and J by 0 bases, and 8 bases separated the two germline ends. This CDR3 contains 15 residues. The CDR3 DNA is TGTGCCAGCAGTTTACCGGGGACCTCCTACAATGAGCAGTTCTTC. Translated, it gives CASSLPGTSYNEQFF.

V usage is TRBV9 and J usage is TRBJ1-2; no clear D. The germline gives CDR1 SGDLS, CDR2 YYNGEE. V was clipped by 0 bases and J by 4 bases, with 16 bases between them. There are 16 residues in the CDR3. The CDR3 DNA follows: TGTGCCAGCAGCGTAGATCACACAGACTTCCCCTATGGCTACACCTTC. Protein sequence: CASSVDHTDFPYGYTF.

CDR3 nucleotide sequence: TGTGCCAGCAGGTACGGATCAGATACGCAGTATTTT. This sequence encodes CASRYGSDTQYF. V is TRBV27 and J is TRBJ2-3, with unresolved D. V lost 6 bases and J lost 4, with 8 bases in between. The CDR3 is 12 amino acids. Germline loops: CDR1 MNHEY, CDR2 SMNVEV (reference sequence).

The genes are TRBV12-3 or TRBV12-4 and TRBJ1-1; a possible D gene is TRBD1 (6 bases). V lost 3 bases and J lost 0, with 8 bases in between. The CDR3 extends over 14 amino acids. The CDR3 nucleotides read TGTGCCAGCAGTTTCTGGGGGCTGAACACTGAAGCTTTCTTT. Translation: CASSFWGLNTEAFF.

The chain has TRBV6-5 and TRBJ2-2, with a possible D match to TRBD1 (6 bases). CDR3 length: 18 residues. Germline V gene sequence: CDR1 MNHEY, CDR2 SVGAGI. The V end lost 0 bases, the J end lost 2 bases, and 16 bases lay between the germline ends. Here the CDR3 reads CASSYSSGARGNTGELFF. CDR3 DNA sequence: TGTGCCAGCAGTTACTCTTCAGGGGCGAGGGGCAACACCGGGGAGCTGTTTTTT.

The rearrangement uses TRBV12-3 or TRBV12-4 and TRBJ2-7, with D tentatively TRBD1 (5 bases). The CDR3 is 16 amino acids. Trimming shortened V by 4 bases and J by 2 bases, and 18 bases separated the two germline ends. The CDR3 DNA reads TGTGCCAGCAGTTCCCTGGGGCCAGTCATCACCTACGAGCAGTACTTC. Its protein product is CASSSLGPVITYEQYF.

The rearrangement uses TRBV7-8 and TRBJ2-7, with D perhaps TRBD2 (5 bases). The ends were cut back, 5 bases at V and 0 bases at J, with 11 bases in the middle. Germline V CDR1 and CDR2: SGHVS, FQNEAQ. The CDR3 runs to 14 residues. The CDR3 region is CASSPDGISYEQYF. The CDR3 DNA is TGTGCCAGCAGCCCCGACGGGATCTCCTACGAGCAGTACTTC.

This clonotype occurred once. The chain links TRBV3-1 to TRBJ2-3; D is unclear. This CDR3 spans 13 amino acids. CDR1 LGHDT and CDR2 YNNKEL come from the germline V gene (reference sequence). V was trimmed by 1 base and J by 1 base, leaving 3 bases between them. The CDR3 bases are TGTGCCAGCAGCCAAGTACGCACAGATACGCAGTATTTT. Translation: CASSQVRTDTQYF.

This chain joins TRBV20-1 and TRBJ1-5, with D maybe TRBD1 (6 bases). The V gene's germline CDR1 is DFQATT and CDR2 SNEGSKA (reference sequence). V lost 6 bases, J lost 0 bases, and 15 bases lay in between. This CDR3 is 15 amino acids long. CDR3 region: CSALTQGYSNQPQHF. The CDR3 coding sequence is TGCAGTGCCCTTACCCAGGGGTATAGCAATCAGCCCCAGCATTTT.

This chain uses TRBV9 with TRBJ2-3; the D gene could be TRBD1 or TRBD2 (5 bases each). CDR1 SGDLS and CDR2 YYNGEE come from the germline V gene. Between the trimmed V and J ends, which lost 0 bases and 3 bases, there was a span of 14 bases. The CDR3 runs 16 residues. The CDR3, as DNA: TGTGCCAGCAGCGTAGAGGGGCGTCCGGGAACAGATACGCAGTATTTT. Translated: CASSVEGRPGTDTQYF.

The chain carries TRBV2 and TRBJ2-3; D uncertain. Trimming shortened V by 1 base and J by 0 bases, and 5 bases separated the two germline ends. CDR1 is SNHLY and CDR2 is FYNNEI in the germline V gene. This CDR3 has 14 residues. This CDR3 is CASSEGYSTDTQYF. Written as DNA, the CDR3 is TGTGCCAGCAGTGAAGGATATAGCACAGATACGCAGTATTTT.

CDR3 region: CSAAGGNTGELFF. In DNA, the CDR3 is TGCAGTGCTGCTGGGGGGAACACCGGGGAGCTGTTTTTT. This chain uses TRBV20-1 with TRBJ2-2; D is perhaps TRBD1 or TRBD2 (5 bases each). The V end was cut by 5 bases, the J end by 1 base, with 8 bases between. Germline lookup yields CDR1 DFQATT and CDR2 SNEGSKA (reference sequence). This CDR3 is 13 amino acids long.

V usage is TRBV12-3 or TRBV12-4 and J usage is TRBJ1-5, with TRBD1 matching over 8 bases. This CDR3 is built from 14 residues. J lost 3 bases, V lost 6 bases, and 4 bases had no gene match. CDR3 amino acids: CASRQGALNQPQHF. The DNA of the CDR3 is TGTGCCAGCAGGCAGGGGGCCCTCAATCAGCCCCAGCATTTT.

The count of this clonotype is one. This chain links TRBV20-1 with TRBJ1-1, with TRBD1 identical over 7 bases. Unmatched junction bases numbered 8, after V lost 5 bases and J lost 2 bases. The CDR3 totals 14 residues. Germline values: CDR1 DFQATT, CDR2 SNEGSKA (reference sequence). CDR3 sequence (DNA): TGCAGTGCTTTTGGGACAGTGGGAAACACTGAAGCTTTCTTT. It translates to CSAFGTVGNTEAFF.

The V call is TRBV2, the J call TRBJ1-6, with 7 bases identical to TRBD1. The V segment lost 11 bases and the J segment 6 bases; nucleotides outside the gene matches: 7. The CDR3 has 13 residues. The germline V gene encodes CDR1 SNHLY and CDR2 FYNNEI. CDR3 bases: TGTGCCTGGCGGGGACAGCTTAATTCACCCCTCCACTTT. This codes for CAWRGQLNSPLHF.